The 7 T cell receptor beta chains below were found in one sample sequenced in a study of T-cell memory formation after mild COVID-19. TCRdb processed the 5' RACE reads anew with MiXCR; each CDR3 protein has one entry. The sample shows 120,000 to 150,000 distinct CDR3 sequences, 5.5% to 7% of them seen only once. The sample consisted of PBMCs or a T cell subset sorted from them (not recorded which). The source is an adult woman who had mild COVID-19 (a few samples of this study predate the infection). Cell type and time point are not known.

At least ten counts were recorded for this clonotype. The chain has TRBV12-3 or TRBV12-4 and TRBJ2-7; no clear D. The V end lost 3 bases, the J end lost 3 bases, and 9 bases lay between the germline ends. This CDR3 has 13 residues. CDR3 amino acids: CASSFLQNYEQYF. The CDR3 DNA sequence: TGTGCCAGCAGTTTCCTACAGAACTACGAGCAGTACTTC.

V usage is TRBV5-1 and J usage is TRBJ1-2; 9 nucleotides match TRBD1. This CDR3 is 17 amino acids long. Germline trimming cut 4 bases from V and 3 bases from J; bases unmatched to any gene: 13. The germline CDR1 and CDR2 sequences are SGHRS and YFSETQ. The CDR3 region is CASSPRDRVGYDYGYTF. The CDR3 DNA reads TGCGCCAGCAGCCCCCGGGACAGGGTGGGTTATGACTATGGCTACACCTTC.

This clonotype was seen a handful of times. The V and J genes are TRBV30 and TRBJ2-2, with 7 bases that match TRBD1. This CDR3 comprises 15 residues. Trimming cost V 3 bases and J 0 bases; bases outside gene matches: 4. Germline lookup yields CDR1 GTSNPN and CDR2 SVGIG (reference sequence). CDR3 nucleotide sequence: TGTGCCTGGAGGGCCGGGACAGCGAACACCGGGGAGCTGTTTTTT. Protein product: CAWRAGTANTGELFF. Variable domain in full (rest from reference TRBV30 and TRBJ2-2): SQTIHQWPATLVQPVGSPLSLECTVEGTSNPNLYWYRQAAGRGLQLLFYSVGIGQISSEVPQNLSASRPQDRQFILSSKKLLLSDSGFYLCAWRAGTANTGELFFGEGSRLTVL.

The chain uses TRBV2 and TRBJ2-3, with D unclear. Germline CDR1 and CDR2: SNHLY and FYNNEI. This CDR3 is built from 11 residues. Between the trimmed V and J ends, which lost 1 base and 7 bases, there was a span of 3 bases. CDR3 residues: CASSEENTQYF. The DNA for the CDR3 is TGTGCCAGCAGTGAAGAAAATACGCAGTATTTT.

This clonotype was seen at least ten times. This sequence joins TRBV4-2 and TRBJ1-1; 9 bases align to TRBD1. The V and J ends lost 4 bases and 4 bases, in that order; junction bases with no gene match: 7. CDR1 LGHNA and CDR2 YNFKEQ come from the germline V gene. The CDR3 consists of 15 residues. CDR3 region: CASSPGTGRITEAFF. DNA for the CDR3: TGTGCCAGCAGCCCCGGGACAGGGAGAATCACTGAAGCTTTCTTT.

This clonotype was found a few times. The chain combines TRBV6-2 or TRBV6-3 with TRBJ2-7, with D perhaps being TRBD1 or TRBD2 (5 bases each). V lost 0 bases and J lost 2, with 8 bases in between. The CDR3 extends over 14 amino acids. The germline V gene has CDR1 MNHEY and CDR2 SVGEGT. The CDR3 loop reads CASSYSLGPYEQYF. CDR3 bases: TGTGCCAGCAGTTACTCGTTGGGACCCTACGAGCAGTACTTC.

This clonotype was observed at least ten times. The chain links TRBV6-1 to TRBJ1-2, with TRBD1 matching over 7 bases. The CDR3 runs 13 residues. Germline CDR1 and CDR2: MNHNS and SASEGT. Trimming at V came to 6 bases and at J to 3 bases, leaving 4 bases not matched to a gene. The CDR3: CASRETGHYGYTF. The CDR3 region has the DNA TGTGCCAGCAGGGAGACAGGGCACTATGGCTACACCTTC.